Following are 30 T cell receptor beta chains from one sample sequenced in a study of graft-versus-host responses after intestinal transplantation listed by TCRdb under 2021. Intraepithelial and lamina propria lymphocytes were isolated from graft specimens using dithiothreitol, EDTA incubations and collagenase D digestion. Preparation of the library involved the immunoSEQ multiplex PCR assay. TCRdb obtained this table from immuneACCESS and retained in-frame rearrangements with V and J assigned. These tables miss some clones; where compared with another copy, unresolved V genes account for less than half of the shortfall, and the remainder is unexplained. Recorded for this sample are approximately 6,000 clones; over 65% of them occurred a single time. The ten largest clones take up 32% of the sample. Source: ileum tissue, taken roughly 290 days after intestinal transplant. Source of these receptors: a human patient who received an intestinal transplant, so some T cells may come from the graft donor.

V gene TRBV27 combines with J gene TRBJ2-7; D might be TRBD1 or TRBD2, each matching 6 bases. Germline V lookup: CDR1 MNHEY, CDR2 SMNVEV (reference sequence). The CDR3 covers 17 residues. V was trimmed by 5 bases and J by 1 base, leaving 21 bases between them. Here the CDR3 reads CASSPSNRGRLSYEQYF. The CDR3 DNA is TGTGCCAGCAGTCCATCGAATCGGGGGCGGTTATCCTACGAGCAGTACTTC.

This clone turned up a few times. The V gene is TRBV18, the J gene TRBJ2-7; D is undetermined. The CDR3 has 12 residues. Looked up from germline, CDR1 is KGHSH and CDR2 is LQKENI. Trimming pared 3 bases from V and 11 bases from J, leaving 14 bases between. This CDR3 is CASSPRTIGKYF. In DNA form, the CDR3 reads TGTGCCAGCTCACCCCGCACAATTGGGAAGTACTTC.

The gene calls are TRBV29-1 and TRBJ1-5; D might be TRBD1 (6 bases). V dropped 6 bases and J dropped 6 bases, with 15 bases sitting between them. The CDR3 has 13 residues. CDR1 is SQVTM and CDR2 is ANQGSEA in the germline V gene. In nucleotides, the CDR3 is TGCAGCGTGGGTAGGGGGACGATTCAGCCCCAGCATTTT. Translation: CSVGRGTIQPQHF. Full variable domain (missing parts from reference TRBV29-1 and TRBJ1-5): SAVISQKPSRDICQRGTSLTIQCQVDSQVTMMFWYRQQPGQSLTLIATANQGSEATYESGFVIDKFPISRPNLTFSTLTVSNMSPEDSSIYLCSVGRGTIQPQHFGDGTRLSIL.

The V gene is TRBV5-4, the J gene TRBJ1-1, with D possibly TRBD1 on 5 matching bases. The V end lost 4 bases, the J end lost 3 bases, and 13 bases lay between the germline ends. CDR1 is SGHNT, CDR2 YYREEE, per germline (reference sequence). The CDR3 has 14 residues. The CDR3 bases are TGTGCCAGCAGCGCTCCGGGGGTTTACACTGAAGCTTTCTTT. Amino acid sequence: CASSAPGVYTEAFF.

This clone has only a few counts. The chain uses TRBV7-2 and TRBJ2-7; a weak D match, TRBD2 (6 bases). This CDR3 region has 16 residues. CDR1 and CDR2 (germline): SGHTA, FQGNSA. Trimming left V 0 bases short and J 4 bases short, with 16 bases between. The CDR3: CASSLASGVAFYEQYF. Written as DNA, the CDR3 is TGTGCCAGCAGCTTAGCGTCGGGAGTAGCCTTTTACGAGCAGTACTTC.

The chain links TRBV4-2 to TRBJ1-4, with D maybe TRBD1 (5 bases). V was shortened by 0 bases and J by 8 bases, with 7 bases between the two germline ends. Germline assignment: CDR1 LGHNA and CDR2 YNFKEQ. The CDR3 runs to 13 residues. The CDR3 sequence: CASSQDGGEKLFF. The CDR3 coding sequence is TGTGCCAGCAGCCAAGACGGGGGAGAAAAACTGTTTTTT.

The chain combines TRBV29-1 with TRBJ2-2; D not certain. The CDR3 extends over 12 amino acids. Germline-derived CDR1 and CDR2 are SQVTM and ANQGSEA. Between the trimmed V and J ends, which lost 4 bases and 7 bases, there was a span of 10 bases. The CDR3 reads CSVGSSGGELFF. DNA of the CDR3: TGCAGCGTTGGAAGTAGTGGCGGGGAGCTGTTTTTT.

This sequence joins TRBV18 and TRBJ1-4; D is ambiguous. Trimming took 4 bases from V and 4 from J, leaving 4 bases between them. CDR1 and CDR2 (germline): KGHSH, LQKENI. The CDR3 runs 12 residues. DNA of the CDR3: TGTGCCAGCTCACGTAGTAATGAAAAACTGTTTTTT. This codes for CASSRSNEKLFF. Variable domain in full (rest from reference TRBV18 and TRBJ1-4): NAGVMQNPRHLVRRRGQEARLRCSPMKGHSHVYWYRQLPEEGLKFMVYLQKENIIDESGMPKERFSAEFPKEGPSILRIQQVVRGDSAAYFCASSRSNEKLFFGSGTQLSVL.

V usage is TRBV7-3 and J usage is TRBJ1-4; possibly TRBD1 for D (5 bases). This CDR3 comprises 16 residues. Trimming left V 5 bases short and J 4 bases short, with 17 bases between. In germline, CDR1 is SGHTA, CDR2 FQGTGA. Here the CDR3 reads CASSRTGKRGNEKLFF. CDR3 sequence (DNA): TGTGCCAGCAGCCGTACAGGTAAACGAGGTAATGAAAAACTGTTTTTT.

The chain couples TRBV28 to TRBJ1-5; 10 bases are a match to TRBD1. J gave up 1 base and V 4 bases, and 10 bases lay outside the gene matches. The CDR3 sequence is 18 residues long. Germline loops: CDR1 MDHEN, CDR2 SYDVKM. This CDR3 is CASSYLGQGVSSNQPQHF. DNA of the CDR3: TGTGCCAGCAGTTATCTAGGACAGGGGGTATCGAGCAATCAGCCCCAGCATTTT.

Written as DNA, the CDR3 is TGCGCCAGCAGCTTGGACACTAACTATGGCTACACCTTC. As protein: CASSLDTNYGYTF. This chain connects TRBV5-1 to TRBJ1-2; D is unresolved. Germline V CDR1 and CDR2: SGHRS, YFSETQ. This CDR3 comprises 13 residues. V lost 0 bases and J lost 0, with 3 bases in between.

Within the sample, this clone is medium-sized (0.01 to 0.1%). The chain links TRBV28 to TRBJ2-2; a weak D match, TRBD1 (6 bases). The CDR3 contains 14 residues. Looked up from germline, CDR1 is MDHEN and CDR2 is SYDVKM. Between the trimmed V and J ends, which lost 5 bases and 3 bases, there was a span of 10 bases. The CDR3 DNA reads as TGTGCCAGCAGTACTCCAGGGGACACCGGGGAGCTGTTTTTT. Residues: CASSTPGDTGELFF.

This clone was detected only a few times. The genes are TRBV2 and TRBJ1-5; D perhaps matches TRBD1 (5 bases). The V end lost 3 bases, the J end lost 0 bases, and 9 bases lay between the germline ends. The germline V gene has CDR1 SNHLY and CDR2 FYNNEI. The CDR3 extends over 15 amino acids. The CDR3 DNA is TGTGCCAGCAGTGATGAAGGGGTTAGCAATCAGCCCCAGCATTTT. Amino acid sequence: CASSDEGVSNQPQHF.

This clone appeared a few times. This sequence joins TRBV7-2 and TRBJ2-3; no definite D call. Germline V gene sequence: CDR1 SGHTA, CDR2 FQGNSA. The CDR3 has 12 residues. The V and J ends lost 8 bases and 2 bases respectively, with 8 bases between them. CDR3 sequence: CASSTYTDTQYF. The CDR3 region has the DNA TGTGCCAGCTCGACTTACACAGATACGCAGTATTTT. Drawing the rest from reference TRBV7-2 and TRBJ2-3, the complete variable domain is GAGVSQSPSNKVTEKGKDVELRCDPISGHTALYWYRQSLGQGLEFLIYFQGNSAPDKSGLPSDRFSAERTGGSVSTLTIQRTQQEDSAVYLCASSTYTDTQYFGPGTRLTVL.

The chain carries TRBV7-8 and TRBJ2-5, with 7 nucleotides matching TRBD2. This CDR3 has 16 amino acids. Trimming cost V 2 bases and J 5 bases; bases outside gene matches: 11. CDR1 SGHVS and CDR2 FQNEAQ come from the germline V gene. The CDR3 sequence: CASSLYSSGRAETQYF. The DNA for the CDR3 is TGTGCCAGCAGCTTATATTCCTCAGGGAGGGCGGAGACCCAGTACTTC.

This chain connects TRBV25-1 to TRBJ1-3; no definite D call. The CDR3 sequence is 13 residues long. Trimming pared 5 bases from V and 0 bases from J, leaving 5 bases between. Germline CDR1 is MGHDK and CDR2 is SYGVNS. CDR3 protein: CASSWHSGNTIYF. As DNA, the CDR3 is TGTGCCAGCAGTTGGCACTCTGGAAACACCATATATTTT.

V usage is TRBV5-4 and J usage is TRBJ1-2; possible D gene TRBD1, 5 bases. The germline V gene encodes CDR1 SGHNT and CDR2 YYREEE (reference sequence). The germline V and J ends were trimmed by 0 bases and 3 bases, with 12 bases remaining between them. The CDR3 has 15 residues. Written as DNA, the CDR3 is TGTGCCAGCAGCTTGGTTTCCAGGGTGGACTATGGCTACACCTTC. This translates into CASSLVSRVDYGYTF.

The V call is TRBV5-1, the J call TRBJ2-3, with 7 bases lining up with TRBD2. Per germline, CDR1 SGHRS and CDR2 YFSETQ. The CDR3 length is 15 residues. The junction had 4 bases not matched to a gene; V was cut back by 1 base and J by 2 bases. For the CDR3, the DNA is TGCGCCAGCAGCTTGAGGGAGGGACTCACAGATACGCAGTATTTT. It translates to CASSLREGLTDTQYF.

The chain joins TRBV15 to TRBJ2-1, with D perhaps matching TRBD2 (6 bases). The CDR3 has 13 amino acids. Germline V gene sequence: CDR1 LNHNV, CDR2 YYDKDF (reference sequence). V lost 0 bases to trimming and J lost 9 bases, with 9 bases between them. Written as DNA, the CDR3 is TGTGCCACCAGCAGAGATAGGCGGGGTGAGCAGTTCTTC. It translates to CATSRDRRGEQFF.

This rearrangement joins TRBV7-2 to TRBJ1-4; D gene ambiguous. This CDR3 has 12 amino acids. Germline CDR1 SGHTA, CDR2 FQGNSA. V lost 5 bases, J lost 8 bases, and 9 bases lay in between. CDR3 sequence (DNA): TGTGCCAGCAGCCAAGATGGCGAAAAACTGTTTTTT. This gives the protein CASSQDGEKLFF.

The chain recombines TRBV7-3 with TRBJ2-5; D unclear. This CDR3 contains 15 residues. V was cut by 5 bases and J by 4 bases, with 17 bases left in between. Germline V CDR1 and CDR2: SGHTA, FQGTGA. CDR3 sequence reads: CASSSGSLGVETQYF. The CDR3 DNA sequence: TGTGCCAGCAGCAGTGGGTCTCTAGGAGTAGAGACCCAGTACTTC.

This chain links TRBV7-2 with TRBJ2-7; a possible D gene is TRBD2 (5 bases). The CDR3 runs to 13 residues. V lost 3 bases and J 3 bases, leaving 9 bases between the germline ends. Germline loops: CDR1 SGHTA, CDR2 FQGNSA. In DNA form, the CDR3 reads TGTGCCAGCAGCTTCCCTGACTACTACGAGCAGTACTTC. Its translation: CASSFPDYYEQYF.

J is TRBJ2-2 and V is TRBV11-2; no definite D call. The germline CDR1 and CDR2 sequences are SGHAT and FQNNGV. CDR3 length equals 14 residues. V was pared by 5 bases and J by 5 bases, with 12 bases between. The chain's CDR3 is CASSPVSWTGELFF. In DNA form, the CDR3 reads TGTGCCAGCAGCCCTGTTAGTTGGACCGGGGAGCTGTTTTTT.

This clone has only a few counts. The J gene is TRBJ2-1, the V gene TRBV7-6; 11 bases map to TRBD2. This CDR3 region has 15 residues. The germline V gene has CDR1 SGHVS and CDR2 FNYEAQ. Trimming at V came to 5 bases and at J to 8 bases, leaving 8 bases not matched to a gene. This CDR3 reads CASSRSGRALDEQFF. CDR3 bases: TGTGCCAGCAGCCGTAGCGGGAGGGCCCTCGATGAGCAGTTCTTC.

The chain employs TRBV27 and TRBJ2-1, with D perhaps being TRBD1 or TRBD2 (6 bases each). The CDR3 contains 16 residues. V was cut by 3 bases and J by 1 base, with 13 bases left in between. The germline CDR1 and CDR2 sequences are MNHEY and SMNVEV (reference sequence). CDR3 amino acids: CASSFYGGPSYNEQFF. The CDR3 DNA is TGTGCCAGCAGTTTCTACGGGGGCCCTTCCTACAATGAGCAGTTCTTC.

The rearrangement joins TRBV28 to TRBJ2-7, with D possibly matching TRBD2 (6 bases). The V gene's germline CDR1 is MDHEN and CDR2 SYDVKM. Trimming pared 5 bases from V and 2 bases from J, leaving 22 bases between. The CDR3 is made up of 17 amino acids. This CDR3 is CASSPLFPLLATYEQYF. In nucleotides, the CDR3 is TGTGCCAGCAGTCCCCTTTTCCCATTGCTAGCGACCTACGAGCAGTACTTC.

The CDR3 nucleotides read TGTGCCAGCAGCCCCAGGGCAGTTAGCTCCTACAATGAGCAGTTCTTC. The encoded protein is CASSPRAVSSYNEQFF. The chain couples TRBV7-9 to TRBJ2-1; TRBD1 is a possible D gene (5 bases). The CDR3 is made up of 16 amino acids. V lost 5 bases and J lost 0, with 14 bases in between. CDR1 is SEHNR, CDR2 FQNEAQ, per germline (reference sequence).

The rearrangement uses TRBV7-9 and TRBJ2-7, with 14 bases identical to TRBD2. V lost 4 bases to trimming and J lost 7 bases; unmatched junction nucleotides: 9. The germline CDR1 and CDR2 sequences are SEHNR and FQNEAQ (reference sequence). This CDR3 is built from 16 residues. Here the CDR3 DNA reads TGTGCCAGCAGCTCGCGGACTAGCGGGAGGTCTTGGGAGCAGTACTTC. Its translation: CASSSRTSGRSWEQYF.

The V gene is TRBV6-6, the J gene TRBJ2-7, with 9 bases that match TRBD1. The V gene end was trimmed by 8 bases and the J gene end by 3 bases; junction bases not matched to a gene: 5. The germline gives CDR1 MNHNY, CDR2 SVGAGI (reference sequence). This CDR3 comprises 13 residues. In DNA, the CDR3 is TGTGCCAGCGGGGAGACAGGGGGCTACGAGCAGTACTTC. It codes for CASGETGGYEQYF.

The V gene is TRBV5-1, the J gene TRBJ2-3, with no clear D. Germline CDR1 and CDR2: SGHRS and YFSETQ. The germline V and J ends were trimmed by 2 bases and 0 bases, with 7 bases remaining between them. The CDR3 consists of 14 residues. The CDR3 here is CASSLIASTDTQYF. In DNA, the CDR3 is TGCGCCAGCAGCTTAATAGCTAGCACAGATACGCAGTATTTT.